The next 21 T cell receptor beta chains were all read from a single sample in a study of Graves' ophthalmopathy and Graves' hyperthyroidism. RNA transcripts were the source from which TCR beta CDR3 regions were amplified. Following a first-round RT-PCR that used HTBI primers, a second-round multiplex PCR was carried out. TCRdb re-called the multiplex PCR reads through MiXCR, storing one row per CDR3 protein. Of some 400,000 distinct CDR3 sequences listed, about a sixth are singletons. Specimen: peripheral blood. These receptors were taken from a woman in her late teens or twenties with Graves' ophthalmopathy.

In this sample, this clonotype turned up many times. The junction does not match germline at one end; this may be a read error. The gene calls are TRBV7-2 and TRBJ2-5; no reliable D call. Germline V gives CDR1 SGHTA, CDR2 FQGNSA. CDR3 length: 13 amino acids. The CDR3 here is CASSLRRQGTQYF. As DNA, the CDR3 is TGTGCCAGCAGCTTGAGACGGCAAGGGACCCAGTACTTC.

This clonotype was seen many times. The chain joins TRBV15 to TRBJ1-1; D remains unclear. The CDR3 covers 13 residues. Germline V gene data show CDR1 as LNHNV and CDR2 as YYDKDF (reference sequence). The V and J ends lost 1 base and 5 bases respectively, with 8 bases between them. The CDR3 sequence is CATSRGGRTEAFF. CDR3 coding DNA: TGTGCCACCAGCAGAGGAGGGAGGACTGAAGCTTTCTTT.

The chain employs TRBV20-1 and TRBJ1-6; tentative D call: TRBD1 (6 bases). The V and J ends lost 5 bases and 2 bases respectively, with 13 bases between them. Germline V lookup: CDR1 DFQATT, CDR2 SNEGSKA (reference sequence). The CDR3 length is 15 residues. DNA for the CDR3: TGCAGTGCTGACTCAGGGGAAACCTATAATTCACCCCTCCACTTT. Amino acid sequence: CSADSGETYNSPLHF.

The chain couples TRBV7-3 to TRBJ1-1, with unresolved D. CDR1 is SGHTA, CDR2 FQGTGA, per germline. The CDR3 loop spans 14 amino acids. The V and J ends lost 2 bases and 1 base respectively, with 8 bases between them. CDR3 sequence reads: CASSLYGENTEAFF. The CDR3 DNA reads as TGTGCCAGCAGCTTATACGGTGAGAACACTGAAGCTTTCTTT.

In nucleotides, the CDR3 is TGTGCCAGCAGCTTAGATGCGGGACTAGCGACCTACGAGCAGTACTTC. Translation: CASSLDAGLATYEQYF. The rearrangement links TRBV11-1 to TRBJ2-7, with TRBD2 matching 10 bases. Germline lookup yields CDR1 SGHAT and CDR2 FQDESV (reference sequence). The CDR3 spans 16 residues. J gave up 2 bases and V 1 base, and 5 bases lay outside the gene matches.

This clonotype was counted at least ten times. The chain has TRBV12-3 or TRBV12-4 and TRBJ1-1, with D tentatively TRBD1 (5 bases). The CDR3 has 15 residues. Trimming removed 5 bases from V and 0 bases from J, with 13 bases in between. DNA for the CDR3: TGTGCCAGCAGTGCTAGGGGACGGATGAACACTGAAGCTTTCTTT. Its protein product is CASSARGRMNTEAFF.

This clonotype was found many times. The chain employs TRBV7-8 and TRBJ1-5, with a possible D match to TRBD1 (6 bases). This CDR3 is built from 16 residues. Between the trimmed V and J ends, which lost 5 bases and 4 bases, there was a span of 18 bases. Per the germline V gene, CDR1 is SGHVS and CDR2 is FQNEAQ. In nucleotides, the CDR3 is TGTGCCAGCAGCGATTCCCAGAGGGGGGGAAATCAGCCCCAGCATTTT. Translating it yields CASSDSQRGGNQPQHF.

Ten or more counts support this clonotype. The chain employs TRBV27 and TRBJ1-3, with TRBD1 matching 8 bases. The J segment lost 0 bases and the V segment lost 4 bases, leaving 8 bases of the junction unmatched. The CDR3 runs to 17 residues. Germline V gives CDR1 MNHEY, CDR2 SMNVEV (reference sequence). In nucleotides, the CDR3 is TGTGCCAGCAGTTCCCTGGCAGGGGGCCTCTCTGGAAACACCATATATTTT. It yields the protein CASSSLAGGLSGNTIYF.

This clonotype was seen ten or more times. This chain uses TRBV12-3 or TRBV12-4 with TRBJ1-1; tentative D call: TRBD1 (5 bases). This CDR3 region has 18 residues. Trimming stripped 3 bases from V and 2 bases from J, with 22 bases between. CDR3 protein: CASSFGQGFSAPNTEAFF. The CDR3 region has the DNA TGTGCCAGCAGTTTCGGGCAGGGCTTTTCGGCGCCTAACACTGAAGCTTTCTTT.

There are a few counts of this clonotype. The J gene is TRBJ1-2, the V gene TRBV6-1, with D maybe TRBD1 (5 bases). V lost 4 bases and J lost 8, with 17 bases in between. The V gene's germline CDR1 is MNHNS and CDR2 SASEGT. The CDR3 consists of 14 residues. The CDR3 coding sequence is TGTGCCAGCAGTGCCACCCAGGGTGCTCGGGGCTACACCTTC. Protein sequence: CASSATQGARGYTF.

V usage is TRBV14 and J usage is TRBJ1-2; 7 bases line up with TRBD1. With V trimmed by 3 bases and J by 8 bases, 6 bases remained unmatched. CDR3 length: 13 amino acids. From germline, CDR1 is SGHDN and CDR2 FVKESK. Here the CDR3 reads CASSHDRVVGYTF. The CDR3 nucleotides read TGTGCCAGCAGCCACGACAGGGTGGTCGGCTACACCTTC. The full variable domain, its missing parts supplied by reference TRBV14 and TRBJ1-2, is EAGVTQFPSHSVIEKGQTVTLRCDPISGHDNLYWYRRVMGKEIKFLLHFVKESKQDESGMPNNRFLAERTGGTYSTLKVQPAELEDSGVYFCASSHDRVVGYTFGSGTRLTVV.

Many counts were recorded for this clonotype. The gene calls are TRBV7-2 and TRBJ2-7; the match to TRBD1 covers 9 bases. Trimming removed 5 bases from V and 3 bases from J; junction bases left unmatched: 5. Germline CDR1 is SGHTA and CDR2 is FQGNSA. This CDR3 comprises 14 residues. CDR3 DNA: TGTGCCAGCAGCCACGGACAGGGGAGCTACGAGCAGTACTTC. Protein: CASSHGQGSYEQYF.

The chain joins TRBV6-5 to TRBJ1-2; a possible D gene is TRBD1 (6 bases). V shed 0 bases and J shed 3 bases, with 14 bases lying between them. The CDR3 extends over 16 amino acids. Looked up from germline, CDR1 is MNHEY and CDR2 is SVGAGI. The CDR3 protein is CASSYSRGQGDYGYTF. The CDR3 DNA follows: TGTGCCAGCAGTTACTCACGGGGGCAGGGTGACTATGGCTACACCTTC.

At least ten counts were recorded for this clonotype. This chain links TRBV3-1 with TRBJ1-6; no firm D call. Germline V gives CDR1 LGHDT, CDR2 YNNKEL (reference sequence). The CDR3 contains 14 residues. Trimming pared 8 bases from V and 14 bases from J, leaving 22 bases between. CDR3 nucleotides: TGTGCCAGCTCCTCATCGACGGCGCCGGGCACCCTCCACTTT. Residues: CASSSSTAPGTLHF.

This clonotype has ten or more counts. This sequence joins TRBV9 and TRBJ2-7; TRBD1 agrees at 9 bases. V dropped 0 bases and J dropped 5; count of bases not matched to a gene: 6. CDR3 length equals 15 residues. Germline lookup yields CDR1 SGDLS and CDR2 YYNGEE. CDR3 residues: CASSVAVQGAHEQYF. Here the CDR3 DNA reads TGTGCCAGCAGCGTAGCGGTACAGGGGGCTCACGAGCAGTACTTC.

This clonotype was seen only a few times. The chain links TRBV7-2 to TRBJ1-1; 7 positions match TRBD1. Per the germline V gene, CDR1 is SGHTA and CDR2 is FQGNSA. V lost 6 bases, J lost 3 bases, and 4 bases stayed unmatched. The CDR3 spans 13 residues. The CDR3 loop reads CASRFRGYTEAFF. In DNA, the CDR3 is TGTGCCAGCAGGTTCAGGGGGTACACTGAAGCTTTCTTT.

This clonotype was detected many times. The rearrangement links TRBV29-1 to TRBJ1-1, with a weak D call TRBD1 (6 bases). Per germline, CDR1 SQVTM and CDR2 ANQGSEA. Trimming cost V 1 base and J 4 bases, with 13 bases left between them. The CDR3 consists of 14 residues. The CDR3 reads CSVEGGQGFTEAFF. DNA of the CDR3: TGCAGCGTTGAAGGGGGGCAGGGGTTCACTGAAGCTTTCTTT.

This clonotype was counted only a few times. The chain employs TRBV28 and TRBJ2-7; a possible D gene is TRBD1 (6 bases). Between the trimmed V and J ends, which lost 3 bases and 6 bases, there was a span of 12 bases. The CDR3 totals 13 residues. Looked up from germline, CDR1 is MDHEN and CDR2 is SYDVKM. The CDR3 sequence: CASSFKQGAEQYF. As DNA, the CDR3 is TGTGCCAGCAGTTTTAAACAGGGCGCCGAGCAGTACTTC.

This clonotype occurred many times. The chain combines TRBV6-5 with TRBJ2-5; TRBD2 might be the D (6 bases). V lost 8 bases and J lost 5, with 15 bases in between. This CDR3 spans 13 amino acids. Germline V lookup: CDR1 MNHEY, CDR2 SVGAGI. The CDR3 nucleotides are TGTGCCAGCGGGAGGCTAGTCGAGGAGACCCAGTACTTC. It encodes CASGRLVEETQYF.

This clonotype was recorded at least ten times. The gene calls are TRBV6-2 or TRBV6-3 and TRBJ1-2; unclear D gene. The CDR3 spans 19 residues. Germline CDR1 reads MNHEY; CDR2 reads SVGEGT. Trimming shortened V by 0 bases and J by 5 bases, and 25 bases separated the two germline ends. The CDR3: CASSYSGQWDEKSRYGYTF. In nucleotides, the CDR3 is TGTGCCAGCAGTTACTCAGGGCAGTGGGATGAAAAGTCCCGATATGGCTACACCTTC.

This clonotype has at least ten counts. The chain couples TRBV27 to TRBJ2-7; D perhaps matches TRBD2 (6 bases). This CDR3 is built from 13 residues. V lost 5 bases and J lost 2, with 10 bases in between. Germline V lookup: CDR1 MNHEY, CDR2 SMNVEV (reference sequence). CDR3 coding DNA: TGTGCCAGCAGTGCGGGACGGACCTACGAGCAGTACTTC. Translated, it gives CASSAGRTYEQYF.